These 17 T cell receptor beta chains were all obtained from the same sample, sequenced in a study of blood T cell repertoires in COVID-19. The protocol was immunoSEQ multiplex PCR, while the TCRdb copy is restricted to in-frame clones and leaves out a portion. The data show roughly 130,000 clones, 90% seen once. The sample was peripheral blood. These receptors originate from a man aged 55 to 70 with COVID-19, enrolled during active disease.

The chain joins TRBV27 to TRBJ1-2, with 7 bases matching TRBD1. CDR3 length equals 13 residues. V gave up 2 bases and J gave up 6 bases; unmatched junction bases: 3. CDR1 and CDR2 from the germline V gene are MNHEY and SMNVEV (reference sequence). DNA of the CDR3: TGTGCCAGCAGTTTACGGACAGGAGATGGCTACACCTTC. It yields the protein CASSLRTGDGYTF.

The chain employs TRBV2 and TRBJ1-2; TRBD1 matches 7 bases. Germline V gene data show CDR1 as SNHLY and CDR2 as FYNNEI. The CDR3 is 13 amino acids. J gave up 6 bases and V 7 bases, and 8 bases lay outside the gene matches. CDR3 region: CASNRQGSDGYTF. In DNA form, the CDR3 reads TGTGCCAGCAATCGACAGGGATCGGATGGCTACACCTTC. Combining the CDR3 with reference TRBV2 and TRBJ1-2 gives the whole variable domain EPEVTQTPSHQVTQMGQEVILRCVPISNHLYFYWYRQILGQKVEFLVSFYNNEISEKSEIFDDQFSVERPDGSNFTLKIRSTKLEDSAMYFCASNRQGSDGYTFGSGTRLTVV.

V and J are TRBV10-2 and TRBJ1-5; D unresolved. Germline V CDR1 and CDR2: WSHSY, SAAADI. Trimming shortened V by 5 bases and J by 3 bases, and 11 bases separated the two germline ends. CDR3 length: 14 amino acids. The CDR3 protein is CASSTRELNQPQHF. The CDR3, as DNA: TGCGCCAGCAGTACCCGGGAGCTCAATCAGCCCCAGCATTTT.

DNA for the CDR3: TGTGCCAGTAGTATAGGTCCCCCGGAGGAAATTACTGAAGCTTTCTTT. Protein sequence: CASSIGPPEEITEAFF. This chain joins TRBV19 and TRBJ1-1, with D unresolved. The V end lost 1 base, the J end lost 5 bases, and 17 bases lay between the germline ends. Germline V gene sequence: CDR1 LNHDA, CDR2 SQIVND (reference sequence). The CDR3 runs to 16 residues.

V usage is TRBV5-1 and J usage is TRBJ2-1; D ambiguous. V was pared by 3 bases and J by 3 bases, with 7 bases between. CDR1 is SGHRS, CDR2 YFSETQ, per germline. The CDR3 has 13 residues. The CDR3 bases are TGCGCCAGCAGCTCGCTAGGCTACAATGAGCAGTTCTTC. Its protein product is CASSSLGYNEQFF.

V is TRBV24-1 and J is TRBJ2-3; 8 bases fit TRBD1. Germline V gene data show CDR1 as KGHDR and CDR2 as SFDVKD. J gave up 5 bases and V 1 base, and 4 bases lay outside the gene matches. The length of the CDR3 is 15 residues. CDR3 DNA sequence: TGTGCCACCAGTGATTTAAGAACAGGGGGAGATACGCAGTATTTT. This gives the protein CATSDLRTGGDTQYF.

The chain has TRBV5-1 and TRBJ2-5; TRBD2 is a possible D gene (5 bases). This CDR3 has 14 residues. The ends were cut back, 5 bases at V and 3 bases at J, with 14 bases in the middle. CDR1 is SGHRS and CDR2 is YFSETQ in the germline V gene. The CDR3 here is CASRTYGVKETQYF. For the CDR3, the DNA is TGCGCCAGCAGGACTTACGGGGTTAAAGAGACCCAGTACTTC.

The chain uses TRBV19 and TRBJ2-7; the D gene is possibly TRBD2 (5 bases). The CDR3 extends over 15 amino acids. Per the germline V gene, CDR1 is LNHDA and CDR2 is SQIVND (reference sequence). The V gene lost 5 bases and the J gene lost 2 bases, with 16 bases spanning the gap. The DNA of the CDR3 is TGTGCCAGTAGTCTACGGGGAACGAAAACCTACGAGCAGTACTTC. Translated, it gives CASSLRGTKTYEQYF.

This chain links TRBV6-6 with TRBJ1-2, with 9 bases matching TRBD1. CDR1 and CDR2 (germline): MNHNY, SVGAGI (reference sequence). J gave up 5 bases and V 6 bases, and 7 bases lay outside the gene matches. The CDR3 extends over 14 amino acids. The CDR3 loop is CASSPDRGGYGYTF. CDR3 sequence (DNA): TGTGCCAGCAGCCCCGACAGGGGGGGATATGGCTACACCTTC.

The J gene is TRBJ1-3, the V gene TRBV5-1; 9 nucleotides match TRBD1. The CDR3 totals 15 residues. CDR1 is SGHRS, CDR2 YFSETQ, per germline. Trimming at V came to 4 bases and at J to 4 bases, leaving 6 bases not matched to a gene. CDR3 loop: CASSQGQGVGNTIYF. The CDR3, as DNA: TGCGCCAGCAGCCAGGGACAGGGTGTAGGAAACACCATATATTTT.

This chain uses TRBV28 with TRBJ1-2, with 7 bases matching TRBD1. The CDR3 length is 15 residues. The germline gives CDR1 MDHEN, CDR2 SYDVKM. V dropped 6 bases and J dropped 1; count of bases not matched to a gene: 8. The CDR3 region is CASSPPAGGNYGYTF. DNA for the CDR3: TGTGCCAGCAGCCCCCCGGCAGGGGGTAACTATGGCTACACCTTC.

This clone was counted between two and nine times. This rearrangement joins TRBV6-2 or TRBV6-3 to TRBJ2-7, with 10 nucleotides matching TRBD1. CDR1 is MNHEY and CDR2 is SVGEGT in the germline V gene. The CDR3 runs to 14 residues. V shed 5 bases and J 2 bases; nucleotides not matched to a gene: 3. The CDR3 DNA is TGTGCCAGCAGTGGACAGGGGGGACCCTACGAGCAGTACTTC. Translated, it gives CASSGQGGPYEQYF.

The rearrangement joins TRBV7-3 to TRBJ2-3; 7 bases map to TRBD2. V lost 5 bases and J lost 4; bases outside the gene matches: 6. The CDR3 is made up of 14 amino acids. CDR1 SGHTA and CDR2 FQGTGA come from the germline V gene. The CDR3 nucleotides are TGTGCCAGCAGCCTCGGACTAGAGTCAGATACGCAGTATTTT. Translation gives CASSLGLESDTQYF.

The CDR3 DNA is TGCGCCAGCAGCTCAACTAGCGGGGTGGAGACCCAGTACTTC. Amino acids: CASSSTSGVETQYF. The J gene is TRBJ2-5, the V gene TRBV5-1, with TRBD2 identical over 10 bases. The J segment lost 5 bases and the V segment lost 3 bases, leaving 4 bases of the junction unmatched. CDR1 is SGHRS and CDR2 is YFSETQ in the germline V gene. The CDR3 extends over 14 amino acids.

CDR3 protein: CASSLGHSYEQYF. CDR3 nucleotide sequence: TGTGCCAGCAGCCTGGGACATAGCTACGAGCAGTACTTC. The chain has TRBV3-1 (or the pseudogene TRBV3-2) and TRBJ2-7; D is perhaps TRBD1 (6 bases). Trimming shortened V by 4 bases and J by 3 bases, and 10 bases separated the two germline ends. The CDR3 is 13 residues long. The germline V gene has CDR1 LGHDT and CDR2 YNNKEL (reference sequence).

The chain combines TRBV7-9 with TRBJ2-1; D remains unclear. Trimming removed 4 bases at V and 0 bases at J, with 4 bases between. CDR3 length: 13 amino acids. CDR1 is SEHNR, CDR2 FQNEAQ, per germline (reference sequence). The CDR3 sequence: CASSSLSYNEQFF. The CDR3 coding sequence is TGTGCCAGCAGCTCCCTCTCCTACAATGAGCAGTTCTTC.

This chain uses TRBV6-2 or TRBV6-3 with TRBJ2-2; TRBD2 matches at 8 bases. Germline values: CDR1 MNHEY, CDR2 SVGEGT. CDR3 length: 14 residues. Losses at the gene ends were 2 bases for V and 7 bases for J; bases not matched to a gene: 3. The CDR3 spells CASSYGLAGGELFF. The CDR3 nucleotides are TGTGCCAGCAGTTACGGGCTAGCGGGCGGGGAGCTGTTTTTT.